This T cell receptor (beta chain) is from a study of blood T cell repertoires in COVID-19. Participants' reported clinical history set cohort assignment. The CDR3 is 16 amino acids. With 3 bases clipped from V and 8 bases from J, the junction kept 5 bases outside the gene matches. Produced via immunoSEQ multiplex PCR; TCRdb's table is partial and in-frame only. The sample gives 350,000 to 450,000 clones, 70% to 90% of which show up once; about 1.5% is in the top ten. The sequence was obtained from a woman aged 18-35 years who had been exposed to COVID-19. Sequenced: PBMCs or T cells enriched from blood (not recorded which). The chain has TRBV23-1 and TRBJ1-6, with 12 bases identical to TRBD1. Being an ORF, TRBV23-1 has a function that is uncertain. The CDR3 DNA follows: TGCGCCAGCAGTCATTCTCGGGACAGGGGGCATTCACCCCTCCACTTT. Its translation: CASSHSRDRGHSPLHF.